The rows below give T cell receptor beta chains drawn from one sample of a study of T cell responses to AZD1222 COVID-19 vaccine. Measured with immunoSEQ multiplex PCR; TCRdb has only the in-frame clones, and not every one. Of some 65,000 clones listed, approximately 85% are singletons. This specimen consisted of peripheral blood, obtained on day 0 of MenACWY control vaccination. These receptor sequences come from an adult in good health. The CDR3 runs from the conserved cysteine through the conserved F or W. The order of the fields is D gene, J gene, clone size, V gene, CDR3 DNA, CDR3 protein. The D gene is left open where the match is weak. The size entry is marked missing in some rows and otherwise reads once, few, many or a size class.

>TRBD1|TRBJ1-2|.|TRBV2
TGTGCCAGCAGTCCAGGGGGAAATGGCTACACCTTC
CASSPGGNGYTF
>TRBD1|TRBJ2-7|.|TRBV27
TGTGCCAGCAGCTGGGACAGCAGGACCTACGAGCAGTACTTC
CASSWDSRTYEQYF
>.|TRBJ2-5|.|TRBV29-1
TGCAGCGTTGAATACAGGGGAGGTGAGACCCAGTACTTC
CSVEYRGGETQYF
>.|TRBJ1-2|.|TRBV3-1/TRBV3-2
TGTGCCAGCAGCCAAGAGGCCACTGATCGGGGCTACACCTTC
CASSQEATDRGYTF
>.|TRBJ2-3|.|TRBV7-2
TGTGCCAGCAGGGGTGCAGATACGCAGTATTTT
CASRGADTQYF
>.|TRBJ1-1|once|TRBV6-5
TGTGCCAGCAGAATCGAGGAGAACACTGAAGCTTTCTTT
CASRIEENTEAFF
>TRBD2|TRBJ2-3|.|TRBV5-1
TGCGCCAGCGGGGAGGGAAGCACAGATACGCAGTATTTT
CASGEGSTDTQYF
>TRBD1|TRBJ1-1|.|TRBV10-3
TGTGCCATCGGGTCAGGGGGCCCTGAAGCTTTCTTT
CAIGSGGPEAFF
>.|TRBJ1-1|.|TRBV5-1
TGCGCCAGCAGCTCCCCTCCCGACTCGGGGGACACTGAAGCTTTCTTT
CASSSPPDSGDTEAFF
>.|TRBJ2-1|.|TRBV7-9
TGTGCCAGCAGCTTAGACGGTGGCTACAATGAGCAGTTCTTC
CASSLDGGYNEQFF
>TRBD1|TRBJ2-1|.|TRBV6-5
TGTGCCAGCAGAAGACCGGGACAGGGAGAGCAGTTCTTC
CASRRPGQGEQFF
>.|TRBJ2-7|.|TRBV2
TGTGCCAGCAGAGAGCGGGTAACTTCCTACGAGCAGTACTTC
CASRERVTSYEQYF
>.|TRBJ2-5|.|TRBV5-4
TGTGCCAGCAGCTTGGGCGTAGGCCGGACTCAAGAGACCCAGTACTTC
CASSLGVGRTQETQYF
>.|TRBJ2-3|few|TRBV3-1/TRBV3-2
TGTGCCAGCAGCCAGGCCACAGATACGCAGTATTTT
CASSQATDTQYF
>TRBD2|TRBJ2-5|.|TRBV7-4
TGTGCCAGCAGCTTAGGTGGGGAGGGGGAGACCCAGTACTTC
CASSLGGEGETQYF
>.|TRBJ2-2|.|TRBV29-1
TGCAGCGTTGTTGGGGGTACCGGGGAGCTGTTTTTT
CSVVGGTGELFF
>.|TRBJ1-2|.|TRBV4-1
TGCGCCAGCAGCCTCACCGGGGCGGGAACTAACTATGGCTACACCTTC
CASSLTGAGTNYGYTF
>.|TRBJ2-5|.|TRBV11-1
TGTGCCAGCAGCTTAGCGGGGGGTCAAGAGACCCAGTACTTC
CASSLAGGQETQYF
>TRBD1|TRBJ1-2|.|TRBV28
TGTGCCAGCAGAACGACAGGGACCTATGGCTACACCTTC
CASRTTGTYGYTF
>.|TRBJ2-5|.|TRBV29-1
TGCAGCGTTGAAGATCGAGGGAGGGGGAGAGAGACCCAGTACTTC
CSVEDRGRGRETQYF
>TRBD2|TRBJ2-1|.|TRBV7-2
TGTGCCAGCAGCTTTAGCGGGTGGTACAATGAGCAGTTCTTC
CASSFSGWYNEQFF
>TRBD1|TRBJ2-2|.|TRBV23-1
TGCGCCAGCAGTCAAGGACAGGGGTGGACCGGGGAGCTGTTTTTT
CASSQGQGWTGELFF
>.|TRBJ2-7|.|TRBV7-9
TGTGCCAGCACCCTGGGGGGGGCGTCCTACGAGCAGTACTTC
CASTLGGASYEQYF
>TRBD1|TRBJ1-1|.|TRBV6-5
TGTGCCAGCAGTTTAGGGGGCTGGGGCACTGAAGCTTTCTTT
CASSLGGWGTEAFF
>TRBD1|TRBJ2-3|.|TRBV7-8
TGTGCCAGCAGCCCGCGACAGGGAGATACGCAGTATTTT
CASSPRQGDTQYF
>.|TRBJ2-1|once|TRBV3-1/TRBV3-2
TGTGCCAGCAGCGAGGGACCGGTGGACAATGAGCAGTTCTTC
CASSEGPVDNEQFF
>.|TRBJ2-7|few|TRBV2
TGTGCCAGCAGCAAGGACAACTCCTACGAGCAGTACTTC
CASSKDNSYEQYF
>.|TRBJ2-1|.|TRBV6-5
TGTGCCAGCAGGGTGACAGAGTTCTCCTACAATGAGCAGTTCTTC
CASRVTEFSYNEQFF
>.|TRBJ1-2|.|TRBV5-1
TGCGCCAGCAGCTTGGCCCCAGGGGTTGAAGGCTACACCTTC
CASSLAPGVEGYTF
>TRBD1|TRBJ2-5|.|TRBV6-6
TGTGCCAGCAGGAACGCACAGGGGAGAGGAGAGACCCAGTACTTC
CASRNAQGRGETQYF
>.|TRBJ2-7|few|TRBV30
TGTGCCTGGAGTTCGGCTTACCACCTCCCCAAGCAGTACTTC
CAWSSAYHLPKQYF
>.|TRBJ2-1|once|TRBV10-2
TGCGCCAGCAGTGTTCAGGGTGATGAGCAGTTCTTC
CASSVQGDEQFF
>TRBD2|TRBJ2-3|once|TRBV7-6
TGTGCCAGCAGCTTAGGACTAGCGGGGGGGCCCAGCACAGATACGCAGTATTTT
CASSLGLAGGPSTDTQYF
>.|TRBJ2-5|.|TRBV9
TGTGCCAGCAGCGTAGATTTCGGGGAGACCCAGTACTTC
CASSVDFGETQYF
>.|TRBJ1-5|few|TRBV2
TGTGCCAGCAGCGAGCTGGGACGGAGCAATCAGCCCCAGCATTTT
CASSELGRSNQPQHF
>TRBD2|TRBJ2-1|once|TRBV20-1
TGCAGTGCTAGTGGCGCTAGCGGTAAGGTGGGCTCCTACAATGAGCAGTTCTTC
CSASGASGKVGSYNEQFF
>.|TRBJ2-7|.|TRBV19
TGTGCCAGTAGTATAGACGGAAATGGGTTCTACGAGCAGTACTTC
CASSIDGNGFYEQYF
>TRBD1|TRBJ1-2|few|TRBV11-2
TGTGCCAGCAGCTTAGCAGGGGGGAATGGCTACACCTTC
CASSLAGGNGYTF
>TRBD1|TRBJ2-7|.|TRBV28
TGTGCCAGCAGCACACAGGGGATCCTCTACGAGCAGTACTTC
CASSTQGILYEQYF
>.|TRBJ1-4|.|TRBV6-5
TGTGCCAGCCGTTTATGGGGGGAAAAACTGTTTTTT
CASRLWGEKLFF
>TRBD2|TRBJ2-1|.|TRBV18
TGTGCCAGCTCAAGGACTAGCGGGGGTTACAATGAGCAGTTCTTC
CASSRTSGGYNEQFF
>TRBD2|TRBJ2-1|few|TRBV3-1/TRBV3-2
TGTGCCAGCAGCCCCACCGGGGGGGCCCAGTCCTACAATGAGCAGTTCTTC
CASSPTGGAQSYNEQFF
>TRBD1|TRBJ1-5|.|TRBV28
TGTGCCAGCAGACCACAGGGGAACAATCAGCCCCAGCATTTT
CASRPQGNNQPQHF
>.|TRBJ2-2|.|TRBV5-5
TGTGCCAGCAGCTTGGTGGCGGGGACCGGGGAGCTGTTTTTT
CASSLVAGTGELFF
>.|TRBJ1-1|.|TRBV6-5
TGTGCCAGCACCCTGACCCTGTTTTCTGAAGCTTTCTTT
CASTLTLFSEAFF
>TRBD1|TRBJ2-7|.|TRBV2
TGTGCCAGCACCTCCGGACAGGGGGTTGGCGAGCAGTACTTC
CASTSGQGVGEQYF
>.|TRBJ1-1|.|TRBV15
TGTGCCACCAGCAGAGATTGGGGGGCTGAAGCTTTCTTT
CATSRDWGAEAFF
>.|TRBJ2-7|.|TRBV7-8
TGTGCCAGCAGCTTAGCGCGACAGGCTACCTACGAGCAGTACTTC
CASSLARQATYEQYF
>.|TRBJ2-1|once|TRBV15
TGTGCCACCAGCACCGCCTACAATGAGCAGTTCTTC
CATSTAYNEQFF
>.|TRBJ1-2|.|TRBV5-5
TGTGCCAGCAGCCCGACCCAGGGAGGCTATGGCTACACCTTC
CASSPTQGGYGYTF
>.|TRBJ2-7|.|TRBV3-1/TRBV3-2
TGTGCCAGCAGCCAGGCCGGGGGCTACGAGCAGTACTTC
CASSQAGGYEQYF
>.|TRBJ1-2|.|TRBV5-8
TGTGCCAGCAGCTTGATCTTCTTTTATGGCTACACCTTC
CASSLIFFYGYTF
>TRBD1|TRBJ1-1|few|TRBV18
TGTGCCAGCTCTCAGGACAGGGGCACTGAAGCTTTCTTT
CASSQDRGTEAFF
>.|TRBJ1-1|.|TRBV20-1
TGCAGTGCTAGTCCGACGGCGAACACTGAAGCTTTCTTT
CSASPTANTEAFF
>.|TRBJ1-5|.|TRBV19
TGTGCCAGTAGTATAAGAGGGGATCAGCCCCAGCATTTT
CASSIRGDQPQHF
>.|TRBJ1-5|.|TRBV5-1
TGCGCCAGCAGCTTGGGAGGCTACAATCAGCCCCAGCATTTT
CASSLGGYNQPQHF
>.|TRBJ1-5|.|TRBV10-3
TGTGCCATCAGTGAGTCGGAGAGGCAGGGAGGCGATCAGCCCCAGCATTTT
CAISESERQGGDQPQHF
>.|TRBJ2-5|few|TRBV5-1
TGCGCCAGCAGCTCCGGAGGGACCCAAGAGACCCAGTACTTC
CASSSGGTQETQYF
>.|TRBJ2-7|.|TRBV12-3/TRBV12-4
TGTGCCAGCAGTTTAAGCCCCCCTTACGAGCAGTACTTC
CASSLSPPYEQYF
>.|TRBJ1-3|.|TRBV5-1
TGCGCCAGCAGCTTGGCCGCAGGAGCCTCTGGAAACACCATATATTTT
CASSLAAGASGNTIYF